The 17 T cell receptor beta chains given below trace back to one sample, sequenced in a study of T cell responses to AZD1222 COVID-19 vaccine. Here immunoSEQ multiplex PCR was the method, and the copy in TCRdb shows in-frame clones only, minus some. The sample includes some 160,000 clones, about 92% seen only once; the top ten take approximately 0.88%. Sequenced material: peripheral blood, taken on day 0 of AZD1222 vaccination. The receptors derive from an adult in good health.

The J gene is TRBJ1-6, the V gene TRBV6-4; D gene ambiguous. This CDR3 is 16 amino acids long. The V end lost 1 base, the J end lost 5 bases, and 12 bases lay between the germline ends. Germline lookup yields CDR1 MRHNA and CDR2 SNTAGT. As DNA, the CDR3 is TGTGCCAGCAGTGACTGGGGTGTACCGAATAATTCACCCCTCCACTTT. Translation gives CASSDWGVPNNSPLHF.

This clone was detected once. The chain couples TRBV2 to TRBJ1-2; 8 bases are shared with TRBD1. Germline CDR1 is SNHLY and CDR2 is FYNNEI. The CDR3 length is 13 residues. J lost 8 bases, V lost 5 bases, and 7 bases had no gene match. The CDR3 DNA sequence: TGTGCCAGCAGTACTCAGGGGGCATACGGCTACACCTTC. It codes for CASSTQGAYGYTF.

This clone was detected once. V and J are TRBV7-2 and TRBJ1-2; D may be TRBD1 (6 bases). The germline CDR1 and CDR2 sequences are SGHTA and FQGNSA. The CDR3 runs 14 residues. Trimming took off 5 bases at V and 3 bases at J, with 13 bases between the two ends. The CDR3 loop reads CASSASQGHYGYTF. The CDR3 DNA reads TGTGCCAGCAGCGCCTCACAGGGCCACTATGGCTACACCTTC.

For the CDR3, the DNA is TGTGCCAGCAGTTATGTTGGTCGAGGCAGGGCGCATGGCTACACCTTC. Translation gives CASSYVGRGRAHGYTF. The chain has TRBV6-2 or TRBV6-3 and TRBJ1-2; possibly TRBD1 for D (5 bases). The ends were cut back, 3 bases at V and 6 bases at J, with 20 bases in the middle. CDR3 size: 16 residues. Germline CDR1 and CDR2: MNHEY and SVGEGT.

The CDR3 DNA follows: TGTGCCTGGAGTGTAAGGGCAGACCAATGGGATGGCTACACCTTC. This sequence encodes CAWSVRADQWDGYTF. The chain links TRBV30 to TRBJ1-2; D is unresolved. Germline-derived CDR1 and CDR2 are GTSNPN and SVGIG (reference sequence). V gave up 0 bases and J gave up 6 bases, with 17 bases separating them. The length of the CDR3 is 15 residues.

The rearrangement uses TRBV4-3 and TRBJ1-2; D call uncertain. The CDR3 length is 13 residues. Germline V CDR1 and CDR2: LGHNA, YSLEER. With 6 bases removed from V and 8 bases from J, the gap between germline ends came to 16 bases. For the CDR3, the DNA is TGCGCCAGCAGTCGTACACAAACCGGAGGCTACACCTTC. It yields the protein CASSRTQTGGYTF.

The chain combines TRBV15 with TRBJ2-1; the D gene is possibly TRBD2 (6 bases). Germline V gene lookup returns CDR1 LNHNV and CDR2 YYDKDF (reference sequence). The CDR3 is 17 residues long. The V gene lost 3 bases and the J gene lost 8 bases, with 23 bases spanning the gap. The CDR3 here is CATSSLTTSYGGDEQFF. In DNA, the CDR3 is TGTGCCACCAGCAGTTTAACAACCTCATACGGGGGTGATGAGCAGTTCTTC.

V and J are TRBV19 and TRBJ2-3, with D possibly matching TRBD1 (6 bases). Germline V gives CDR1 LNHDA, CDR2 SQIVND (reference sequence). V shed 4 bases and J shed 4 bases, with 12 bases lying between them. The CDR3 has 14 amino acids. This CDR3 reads CASSTLQGSDTQYF. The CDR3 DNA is TGTGCCAGTAGTACCTTACAGGGCTCAGATACGCAGTATTTT.

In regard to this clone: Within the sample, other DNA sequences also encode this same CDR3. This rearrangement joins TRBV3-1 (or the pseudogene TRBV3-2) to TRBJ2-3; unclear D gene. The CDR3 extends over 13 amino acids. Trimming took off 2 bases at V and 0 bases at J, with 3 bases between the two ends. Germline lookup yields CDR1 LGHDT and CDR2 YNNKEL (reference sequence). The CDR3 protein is CASSQRSTDTQYF. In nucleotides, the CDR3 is TGTGCCAGCAGCCAACGTAGCACAGATACGCAGTATTTT.

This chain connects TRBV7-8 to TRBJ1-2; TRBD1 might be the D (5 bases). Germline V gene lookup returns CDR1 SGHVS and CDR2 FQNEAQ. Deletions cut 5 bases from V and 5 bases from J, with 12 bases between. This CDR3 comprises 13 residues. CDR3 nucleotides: TGTGCCAGCAGCAAAAACAGGATATATGGCTACACCTTC. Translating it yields CASSKNRIYGYTF.

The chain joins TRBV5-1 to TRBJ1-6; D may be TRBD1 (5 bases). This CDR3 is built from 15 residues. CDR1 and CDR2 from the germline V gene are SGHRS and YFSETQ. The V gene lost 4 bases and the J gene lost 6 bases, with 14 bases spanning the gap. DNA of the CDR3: TGCGCCAGCAGCCTCGTCTTTGGGGCTAATTCACCCCTCCACTTT. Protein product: CASSLVFGANSPLHF.

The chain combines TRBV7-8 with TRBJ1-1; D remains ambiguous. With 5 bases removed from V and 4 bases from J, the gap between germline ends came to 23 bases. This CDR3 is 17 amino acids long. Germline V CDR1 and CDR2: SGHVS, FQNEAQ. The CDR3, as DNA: TGTGCCAGCAGCCCTAAACTCGACCAAAAATTTGCCACTGAAGCTTTCTTT. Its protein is CASSPKLDQKFATEAFF.

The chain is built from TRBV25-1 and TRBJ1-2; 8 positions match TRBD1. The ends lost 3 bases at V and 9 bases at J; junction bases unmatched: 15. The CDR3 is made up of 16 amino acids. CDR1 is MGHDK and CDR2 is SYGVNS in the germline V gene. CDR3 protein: CASSETQGAAFKSYTF. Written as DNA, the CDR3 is TGTGCCAGCAGTGAGACCCAGGGGGCAGCGTTCAAGAGCTACACCTTC.

CDR3: CAISDKTATDEQYF. In nucleotides, the CDR3 is TGTGCCATCAGTGACAAGACGGCCACGGATGAGCAGTACTTC. The rearrangement links TRBV10-3 to TRBJ2-7; D ambiguous. Germline CDR1 reads ENHRY; CDR2 reads SYGVKD. This CDR3 has 14 residues. V gave up 3 bases and J gave up 7 bases, with 16 bases separating them.

CDR3 sequence reads: CASSYPRGSGSPLHF. CDR3 in DNA: TGTGCCAGCAGTTACCCCCGGGGATCAGGTTCACCCCTCCACTTT. The chain links TRBV6-2 or TRBV6-3 to TRBJ1-6, with D hard to call. CDR1 and CDR2 (germline): MNHEY, SVGEGT. The CDR3 extends over 15 amino acids. Trimming took 2 bases from V and 9 from J, leaving 14 bases between them.

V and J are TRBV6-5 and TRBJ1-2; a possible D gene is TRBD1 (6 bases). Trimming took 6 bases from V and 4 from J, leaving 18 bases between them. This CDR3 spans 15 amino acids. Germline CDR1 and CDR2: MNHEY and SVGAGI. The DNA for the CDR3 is TGTGCCAGCAGCCCCGGACAGTCTTTCGTCTATGGCTACACCTTC. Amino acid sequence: CASSPGQSFVYGYTF.

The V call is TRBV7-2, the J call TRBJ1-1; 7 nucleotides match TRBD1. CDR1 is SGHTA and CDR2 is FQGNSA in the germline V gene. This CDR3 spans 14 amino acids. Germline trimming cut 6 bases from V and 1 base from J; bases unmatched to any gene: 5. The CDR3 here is CASRADRANTEAFF. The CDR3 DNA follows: TGTGCCAGCAGGGCAGACAGGGCGAACACTGAAGCTTTCTTT.